This is a list of T cell receptor beta chains from one sample in a study of glioma-infiltrating T cells. TCRdb reprocessed the multiplex PCR reads via MiXCR and lists one record per CDR3 protein. The repertoire holds about 190,000 distinct CDR3 sequences, with approximately 30% as singletons. The source material was glioma tissue, nonneoplastic brain tissue, or PBMCs (not recorded which). Source of these receptors: a human donor with low-grade glioma or glioblastoma, undergoing nonglioma brain surgery, or in good health (not recorded which). Each CDR3 is given without its conserved first and last residue.

j_call | v_call | cdr3_aa
TRBJ1-2 | TRBV3-1 | ASSQVGETVSNYGYT
TRBJ2-7 | TRBV6-1 | ASTGGGPYEQY
TRBJ1-5 | TRBV27 | ASTRGNSNHPQH
TRBJ2-1 | TRBV27 | ASSKLLAGGPLWNEQF
TRBJ2-1 | TRBV24-1 | ATSDRDRGVNEQF
TRBJ2-7 | TRBV6-6 | ASSGTSGRDNEQY
TRBJ2-1 | TRBV6-1 | ASSYFSPGLAGGLTEQF
TRBJ2-1 | TRBV6-1 | ATGTGMAAEQF
TRBJ1-5 | TRBV6-1 | ASRTIPGSYSNKPQH
TRBJ2-7 | TRBV7-2 | ASSLLRGGVDEQY
TRBJ1-5 | TRBV7-9 | ASSLGSGARQPQH
TRBJ2-3 | TRBV12-5 | ASGLRTGSTDTQY
TRBJ2-1 | TRBV28 | ASSEMTSGSDEQF
TRBJ2-3 | TRBV18 | ASSATGPRGTDTQY